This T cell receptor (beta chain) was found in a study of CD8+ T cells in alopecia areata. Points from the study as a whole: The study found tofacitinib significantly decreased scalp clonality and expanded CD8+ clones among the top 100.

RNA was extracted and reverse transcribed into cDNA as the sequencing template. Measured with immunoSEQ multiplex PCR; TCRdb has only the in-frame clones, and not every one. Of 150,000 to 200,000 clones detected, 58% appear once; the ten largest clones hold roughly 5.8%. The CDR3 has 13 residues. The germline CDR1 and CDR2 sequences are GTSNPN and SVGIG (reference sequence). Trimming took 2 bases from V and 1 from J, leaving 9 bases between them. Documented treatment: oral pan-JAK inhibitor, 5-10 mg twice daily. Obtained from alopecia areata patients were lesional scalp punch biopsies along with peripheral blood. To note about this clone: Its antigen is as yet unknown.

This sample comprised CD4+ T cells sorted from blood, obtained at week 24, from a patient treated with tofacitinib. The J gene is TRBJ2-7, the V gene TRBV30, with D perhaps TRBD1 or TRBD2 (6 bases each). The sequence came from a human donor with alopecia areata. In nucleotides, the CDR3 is TGTGCCTGGAGTAGGGGGGAATCCTACGAGCAGTACTTC. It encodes CAWSRGESYEQYF.